Each of the 28 T cell receptor beta chains below was sequenced from the same sample in a study of CD8 T cells in ankylosing spondylitis. Findings and limits, study-wide: A TCR beta motif of fewer than ten highly homologous variants seemed to mark ankylosing spondylitis blood.

TCRdb recomputed calls from the 5' RACE reads with MiXCR, one row per CDR3 protein. The table shows more than 600,000 distinct CDR3 sequences, with about 20% occurring only once. These receptors' antigens are unknown. Sequencing was carried out using blood, either unsorted or a sorted T cell fraction (not recorded which). All receptors derive from a male donor with ankylosing spondylitis.

This clonotype was seen a single time. The rearrangement joins TRBV3-1 to TRBJ2-7, with D maybe TRBD2 (6 bases). Germline V gene data show CDR1 as LGHDT and CDR2 as YNNKEL (reference sequence). The length of the CDR3 is 16 residues. Trimming pared 3 bases from V and 3 bases from J, leaving 18 bases between. In DNA form, the CDR3 reads TGTGCCAGCAGCCAGGGGAGGAGCGGTGGTGGCTACGAGCAGTACTTC. It yields the protein CASSQGRSGGGYEQYF.

V and J are TRBV5-1 and TRBJ2-5; D unresolved. The germline gives CDR1 SGHRS, CDR2 YFSETQ. The CDR3 has 15 residues. Trimming removed 0 bases from V and 1 base from J, with 10 bases in between. CDR3 sequence reads: CASSLGQTTQETQYF. In nucleotides, the CDR3 is TGCGCCAGCAGCTTGGGTCAGACCACCCAAGAGACCCAGTACTTC.

This clonotype was seen a few times. The chain recombines TRBV6-1 with TRBJ1-1, with TRBD1 identical over 8 bases. J gave up 3 bases and V 6 bases, and 6 bases lay outside the gene matches. Germline V gene lookup returns CDR1 MNHNS and CDR2 SASEGT. The CDR3 is 14 residues long. The CDR3 sequence is CASRDGQGYTEAFF. DNA for the CDR3: TGTGCCAGCAGAGATGGACAGGGATACACTGAAGCTTTCTTT.

V is TRBV9 and J is TRBJ2-1; no reliable D call. The CDR3 spans 15 residues. Germline loops: CDR1 SGDLS, CDR2 YYNGEE. V dropped 2 bases and J dropped 3 bases, with 12 bases sitting between them. For the CDR3, the DNA is TGTGCCAGCAGCGTTGACGGAAGATTCTACAATGAGCAGTTCTTC. This codes for CASSVDGRFYNEQFF.

This clonotype was picked up a small number of times. The chain combines TRBV6-5 with TRBJ2-2, with 8 bases aligning to TRBD1. CDR3 length equals 18 residues. Trimming took 0 bases from V and 7 from J; bases not matched to a gene: 13. Germline V gene sequence: CDR1 MNHEY, CDR2 SVGAGI. The CDR3 DNA reads as TGTGCCAGCAGTTACTCGACGCCGGACAGGGCGAGTGGCGGGGAGCTGTTTTTT. Its translation is CASSYSTPDRASGGELFF.

The J gene is TRBJ1-2, the V gene TRBV4-2, with D uncertain. V was clipped by 8 bases and J by 7 bases, with 8 bases between them. From germline, CDR1 is LGHNA and CDR2 YNFKEQ. The CDR3 loop spans 10 amino acids. CDR3 sequence reads: CASPVSGYTF. The CDR3 DNA follows: TGTGCCAGCCCCGTGAGTGGCTACACCTTC.

This clonotype was seen ten or more times. The chain employs TRBV7-2 and TRBJ2-2, with D perhaps matching TRBD1 or TRBD2 (5 bases each). Trimming stripped 2 bases from V and 3 bases from J, with 13 bases between. This CDR3 has 16 amino acids. Per germline, CDR1 SGHTA and CDR2 FQGNSA. In DNA, the CDR3 is TGTGCCAGCAGCTTAATTTCGGGGACCTACACCGGGGAGCTGTTTTTT. Residues: CASSLISGTYTGELFF.

The V and J genes are TRBV29-1 and TRBJ1-2; a possible D gene is TRBD1 (6 bases). This CDR3 region has 12 residues. Germline loops: CDR1 SQVTM, CDR2 ANQGSEA. The germline V and J ends were trimmed by 4 bases and 2 bases, with 8 bases remaining between them. CDR3 residues: CSVATGNYGYTF. CDR3 in DNA: TGCAGCGTTGCGACAGGAAACTATGGCTACACCTTC.

The chain combines TRBV4-1 with TRBJ2-7; 10 nucleotides match TRBD2. The CDR3 is 18 residues long. The junction had 9 bases not matched to a gene; V was cut back by 0 bases and J by 1 base. The V gene's germline CDR1 is MGHRA and CDR2 YSYEKL. CDR3 residues: CASSQDRLAGELSYEQYF. Written as DNA, the CDR3 is TGCGCCAGCAGCCAAGATAGGCTAGCGGGAGAATTGTCCTACGAGCAGTACTTC.

This clonotype has more than one count but fewer than ten. The chain combines TRBV30 with TRBJ2-1; 8 bases align to TRBD2. With 2 bases clipped from V and 8 bases from J, the junction kept 11 bases outside the gene matches. Germline V gene lookup returns CDR1 GTSNPN and CDR2 SVGIG (reference sequence). This CDR3 region has 15 residues. CDR3 coding DNA: TGTGCCTGGAGTCCGCCAGCGGGGGCCTGGGATGAGCAGTTCTTC. It specifies CAWSPPAGAWDEQFF. Full variable domain (rest looked up from reference TRBV30 and TRBJ2-1): SQTIHQWPATLVQPVGSPLSLECTVEGTSNPNLYWYRQAAGRGLQLLFYSVGIGQISSEVPQNLSASRPQDRQFILSSKKLLLSDSGFYLCAWSPPAGAWDEQFFGPGTRLTVL.

CDR3 region: CASSSGREYSYNEQFF. In nucleotides, the CDR3 is TGTGCCAGCAGCTCTGGGAGGGAATACTCCTACAATGAGCAGTTCTTC. The chain is built from TRBV7-9 and TRBJ2-1; 7 bases map to TRBD2. This CDR3 contains 16 residues. The trim removed 4 bases at V and 0 bases at J, leaving 6 bases unmatched. Germline CDR1 is SEHNR and CDR2 is FQNEAQ (reference sequence).

V usage is TRBV20-1 and J usage is TRBJ2-7; TRBD1 matches at 7 bases. This CDR3 has 13 residues. V trimming: 0 bases; J trimming: 1 base; junction bases outside the gene matches: 0. Per germline, CDR1 DFQATT and CDR2 SNEGSKA (reference sequence). The CDR3 nucleotides are TGCAGTGCTAGAGAACAGGGGTCCTACGAGCAGTACTTC. Its translation: CSAREQGSYEQYF.

This clonotype has only a few counts. The chain has TRBV24-1 and TRBJ1-3; a possible D gene is TRBD1 (5 bases). Germline values: CDR1 KGHDR, CDR2 SFDVKD. Trimming removed 9 bases at V and 0 bases at J, with 5 bases between. The CDR3 sequence is 12 residues long. The CDR3 here is CATDSSGNTIYF. The CDR3 bases are TGTGCCACCGACAGCTCTGGAAACACCATATATTTT.

The table lists this clonotype with a few counts. This chain uses TRBV12-3 or TRBV12-4 with TRBJ2-3; the match to TRBD1 covers 9 bases. The CDR3 loop spans 16 amino acids. V gave up 5 bases and J gave up 6 bases; unmatched junction bases: 12. CDR3 loop: CASSLIPGQGRDTQYF. The CDR3 DNA is TGTGCCAGCAGTCTTATTCCGGGACAGGGAAGGGATACGCAGTATTTT.

J is TRBJ2-7 and V is TRBV5-1, with a tentative D call TRBD1 (6 bases). This CDR3 has 15 residues. V lost 2 bases and J lost 3, with 15 bases in between. CDR1 is SGHRS and CDR2 is YFSETQ in the germline V gene. The CDR3 loop is CASSFRDTPYYEQYF. As DNA, the CDR3 is TGCGCCAGCAGCTTCCGGGACACCCCCTACTACGAGCAGTACTTC.

V gene TRBV30 combines with J gene TRBJ1-4, with D possibly matching TRBD1 (6 bases). Germline CDR1 is GTSNPN and CDR2 is SVGIG (reference sequence). Deletions cut 4 bases from V and 4 bases from J, with 7 bases between. The CDR3 sequence is 12 residues long. CDR3 bases: TGTGCCTGGAACAGGGTTAATGAAAAACTGTTTTTT. It codes for CAWNRVNEKLFF.

This chain joins TRBV12-3 or TRBV12-4 and TRBJ2-7; 12 bases map to TRBD2. The CDR3 consists of 13 residues. V dropped 6 bases and J dropped 5; count of bases not matched to a gene: 2. The DNA of the CDR3 is TGTGCCAGCAGCTGGACTAGCGGGGACGAGCAGTACTTC. Its protein is CASSWTSGDEQYF.

In this sample, this clonotype turned up a few times. V and J are TRBV28 and TRBJ2-3, with 7 bases matching TRBD1. This CDR3 is 16 amino acids long. Trimming cost V 4 bases and J 1 base; bases outside gene matches: 8. Germline V CDR1 and CDR2: MDHEN, SYDVKM. The CDR3 loop reads CASSSDREVGTDTQYF. The CDR3 nucleotides read TGTGCCAGCAGTTCCGACAGGGAAGTTGGCACAGATACGCAGTATTTT.

The V and J genes are TRBV6-5 and TRBJ1-1, with D maybe TRBD1 (6 bases). Germline CDR1 and CDR2: MNHEY and SVGAGI. The V end was cut by 6 bases, the J end by 7 bases, with 12 bases between. The CDR3 is 12 amino acids. The CDR3 DNA is TGTGCCAGCAGCCCCAGGGGAGATGAAGCTTTCTTT. This codes for CASSPRGDEAFF.

The chain links TRBV20-1 to TRBJ2-2; D call uncertain. The germline gives CDR1 DFQATT, CDR2 SNEGSKA (reference sequence). The CDR3 sequence is 13 residues long. Trimming removed 0 bases from V and 6 bases from J, with 8 bases in between. In DNA, the CDR3 is TGCAGTGCTAGAGACCTGATTTCCGGGGAGCTGTTTTTT. Encoded protein: CSARDLISGELFF.

The chain carries TRBV7-9 and TRBJ1-1; 9 bases are a match to TRBD1. Germline V lookup: CDR1 SEHNR, CDR2 FQNEAQ (reference sequence). V lost 5 bases and J lost 1; bases outside the gene matches: 5. The CDR3 is made up of 15 amino acids. The CDR3, as DNA: TGTGCCAGCAGCCACCGGGACAGGGCGAACACTGAAGCTTTCTTT. This translates into CASSHRDRANTEAFF.

This sequence joins TRBV5-1 and TRBJ1-1; D is undetermined. CDR1 and CDR2 (germline): SGHRS, YFSETQ. V was clipped by 0 bases and J by 7 bases, with 13 bases between them. The CDR3 has 14 amino acids. This chain's CDR3 is CASSLGGRRGEAFF. DNA for the CDR3: TGCGCCAGCAGCTTGGGAGGGAGGCGTGGTGAAGCTTTCTTT.

This clonotype was detected many times. J is TRBJ1-4 and V is TRBV12-3 or TRBV12-4, with D perhaps matching TRBD1 (5 bases). CDR3 length equals 14 residues. Deletions cut 6 bases from V and 4 bases from J, with 12 bases between. CDR3 bases: TGTGCCAGCAGGGACGACAGAATTAATGAAAAACTGTTTTTT. Protein sequence: CASRDDRINEKLFF.

This clonotype has a handful of counts. The V call is TRBV12-3 or TRBV12-4, the J call TRBJ2-7; 12 bases are shared with TRBD1. J lost 4 bases, V lost 6 bases, and 7 bases had no gene match. The CDR3 has 15 residues. For the CDR3, the DNA is TGTGCCAGCAGGCCCCCGGGACAGGGGGCTTACGAGCAGTACTTC. Its protein is CASRPPGQGAYEQYF.

This rearrangement joins TRBV27 to TRBJ2-1, with no clear D. Germline lookup yields CDR1 MNHEY and CDR2 SMNVEV (reference sequence). Trimming left V 5 bases short and J 1 base short, with 15 bases between. This CDR3 is 16 amino acids long. CDR3 sequence (DNA): TGTGCCAGCAGTACCTGGACCCTAAAGTCCTACAATGAGCAGTTCTTC. Residues: CASSTWTLKSYNEQFF.

The CDR3 DNA sequence: TGTGCCAGCAGTTTGTGGGGCTTTAATGAAAAACTGTTTTTT. Residues: CASSLWGFNEKLFF. This chain connects TRBV12-3 or TRBV12-4 to TRBJ1-4, with a possible D match to TRBD1 (5 bases). This CDR3 contains 14 residues. The V end was cut by 3 bases, the J end by 4 bases, with 9 bases between.

This clonotype was counted a few times. The chain employs TRBV5-1 and TRBJ1-1; D ambiguous. Germline CDR1 and CDR2: SGHRS and YFSETQ. The V and J ends lost 0 bases and 7 bases respectively, with 10 bases between them. The CDR3 is 13 residues long. CDR3 protein: CASSLEWLGEAFF. CDR3 bases: TGCGCCAGCAGCTTGGAATGGTTAGGTGAAGCTTTCTTT. Full variable domain (rest looked up from reference TRBV5-1 and TRBJ1-1): KAGVTQTPRYLIKTRGQQVTLSCSPISGHRSVSWYQQTPGQGLQFLFEYFSETQRNKGNFPGRFSGRQFSNSRSEMNVSTLELGDSALYLCASSLEWLGEAFFGQGTRLTVV.

The V and J genes are TRBV12-3 or TRBV12-4 and TRBJ1-2; D is uncertain. CDR3 length: 12 amino acids. V lost 5 bases, J lost 2 bases, and 6 bases lay in between. The CDR3 region has the DNA TGTGCCAGCAGTGTATGGAACTATGGCTACACCTTC. As protein: CASSVWNYGYTF.